The following is a TCR beta chain sequence with its context. Germline values: CDR1 LNHDA, CDR2 SQIVND (reference sequence). V dropped 8 bases and J dropped 4 bases, with 15 bases sitting between them. This CDR3 has 13 residues. This record comes from a study of blood T cell repertoires in COVID-19. TCRdb keeps only in-frame clones here, not all; method: immunoSEQ multiplex PCR. The sample lists 250,000 to 300,000 clones, approximately 90% occurring once. Sequenced material: peripheral blood. This rearrangement joins TRBV19 to TRBJ2-7; possible D gene TRBD1, 6 bases. The sequence was obtained from a woman aged 40-49 years who had recovered from COVID-19. The CDR3 loop is CASAPDRAYEQYF. The CDR3 DNA follows: TGTGCCAGTGCCCCGGACAGAGCATACGAGCAGTACTTC.